A single sample is the source of the 4 T cell receptor beta chains below, sequenced in a study of T cells after yellow fever vaccination (dated by TCRdb to between 2018 and 2020). The meaning of the sample's treatment or condition label: live attenuated yellow fever vaccine strain. Libraries were prepared through 5' RACE. Instrument used: Illumina NovaSeq 6000. TCRdb trimmed public reads at Q25 via fastp, called clones via MiXCR and kept in-frame beta chains. One record per CDR3 amino acid sequence lists the most common genes and DNA. Counted in this sample were roughly 320,000 distinct CDR3 sequences; around a tenth of them appeared once. Of the sample, 2.5% to 4% falls within the top ten clones. The sequencing used CD4+ T cells sorted from PBMCs, collected 45 days after the yellow fever booster vaccination. Source of these receptors: a man aged 18 to 30 who received the YFV17D yellow fever vaccine.

This clonotype was observed a few times. The chain carries TRBV27 and TRBJ2-7; weak D call: TRBD2 (6 bases). The CDR3 runs 14 residues. Germline CDR1 MNHEY, CDR2 SMNVEV (reference sequence). The germline V and J ends were trimmed by 5 bases and 4 bases, with 15 bases remaining between them. CDR3 DNA: TGTGCCAGCAGTCGCCGGGGGTTTGGGTACGAGCAGTACTTC. Protein: CASSRRGFGYEQYF.

The chain links TRBV6-6 to TRBJ1-5, with D unresolved. From germline, CDR1 is MNHNY and CDR2 SVGAGI (reference sequence). V lost 8 bases and J 7 bases, leaving 18 bases between the germline ends. The CDR3 loop spans 14 amino acids. The CDR3 DNA reads TGTGCCAGCCTCAAAGGTGGGCAGATCCAGCCCCAGCATTTT. It encodes CASLKGGQIQPQHF.

This clonotype showed up just a few times. The V call is TRBV7-9, the J call TRBJ2-1; a weak D match, TRBD1 (7 bases). Trimming pared 4 bases from V and 3 bases from J, leaving 10 bases between. Germline CDR1 and CDR2: SEHNR and FQNEAQ (reference sequence). The length of the CDR3 is 14 residues. CDR3 DNA: TGTGCCAGCAGCTGGAGGGGGCTCTACAATGAGCAGTTCTTC. Amino acid sequence: CASSWRGLYNEQFF.

This clonotype was observed a handful of times. The rearrangement links TRBV18 to TRBJ2-7; D is unclear. The CDR3 is 13 amino acids. With 6 bases removed from V and 3 bases from J, the gap between germline ends came to 12 bases. CDR1 KGHSH and CDR2 LQKENI come from the germline V gene. The CDR3, as DNA: TGTGCCAGCTCCCCCTCCCGAATCTACGAGCAGTACGTC. Its translation: CASSPSRIYEQYV.